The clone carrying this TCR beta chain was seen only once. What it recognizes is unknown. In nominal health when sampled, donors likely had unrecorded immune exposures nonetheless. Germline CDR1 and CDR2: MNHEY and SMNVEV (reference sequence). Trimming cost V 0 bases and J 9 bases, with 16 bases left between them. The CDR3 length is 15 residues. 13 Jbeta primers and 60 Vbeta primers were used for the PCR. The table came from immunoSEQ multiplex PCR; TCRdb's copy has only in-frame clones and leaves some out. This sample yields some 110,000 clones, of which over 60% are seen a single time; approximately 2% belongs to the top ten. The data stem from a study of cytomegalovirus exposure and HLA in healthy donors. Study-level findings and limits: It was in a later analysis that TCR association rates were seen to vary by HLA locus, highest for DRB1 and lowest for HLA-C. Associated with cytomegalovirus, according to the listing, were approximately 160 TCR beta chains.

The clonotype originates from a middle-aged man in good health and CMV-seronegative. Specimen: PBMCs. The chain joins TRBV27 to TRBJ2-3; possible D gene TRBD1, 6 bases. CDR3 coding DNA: TGTGCCAGCAGTTTATCGCGGCTAGGGCAGGGGACGCAGTATTTT. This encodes CASSLSRLGQGTQYF.